The rows below give T cell receptor beta chains drawn from one sample of a study of OX40 agonist ivuxolimab in advanced cancers. Sequencing was performed with immunoSEQ multiplex PCR; in TCRdb, only in-frame clones are kept and a portion is missing. The table lists approximately 57,000 clones, over 75% of them singletons. Sequencing was performed on CD4+ or CD8+ T cells sorted from blood, taken in a trial of the OX40 agonist ivuxolimab. Every receptor here comes from an adult with an advanced solid tumor such as melanoma, head and neck, liver or kidney cancer. CDR3s include the opening cysteine and the closing phenylalanine or tryptophan. Each record gives: clone size, V gene, J gene, D gene, CDR3 protein, CDR3 DNA. A D gene is named only where the DNA matches it firmly. Size is stated for part of the rows, as once, few or many counts, or as a class when the clone is expanded.

abundance: -
v_gene: TRBV7-8
j_gene: TRBJ2-5
d_gene: TRBD2
CDR3aa: CASSLRAGEQETQYF
CDR3nt: TGTGCCAGCAGCTTACGAGCGGGGGAGCAAGAGACCCAGTACTTC

abundance: -
v_gene: TRBV27
j_gene: TRBJ2-1
d_gene: TRBD2
CDR3aa: CASSLRGGPNNEQFF
CDR3nt: TGTGCCAGCAGTTTACGGGGGGGGCCCAACAATGAGCAGTTCTTC

abundance: few
v_gene: TRBV19
j_gene: TRBJ1-2
d_gene: -
CDR3aa: CASKLGDYGYTF
CDR3nt: TGTGCCAGTAAACTGGGGGACTATGGCTACACCTTC

abundance: -
v_gene: TRBV6-5
j_gene: TRBJ2-7
d_gene: TRBD2
CDR3aa: CASSNSGGAYEQYF
CDR3nt: TGTGCCAGCAGTAATAGCGGGGGGGCCTACGAGCAGTACTTC

abundance: -
v_gene: TRBV4-2
j_gene: TRBJ1-5
d_gene: -
CDR3aa: CASSQGGTAKGPQHF
CDR3nt: TGTGCCAGCAGCCAAGGGGGGACTGCTAAGGGGCCCCAGCATTTT

abundance: -
v_gene: TRBV7-8
j_gene: TRBJ2-5
d_gene: -
CDR3aa: CASRGGRRSKYQETQYF
CDR3nt: TGTGCCAGCAGAGGAGGAAGGCGGTCAAAGTACCAAGAGACCCAGTACTTC

abundance: -
v_gene: TRBV29-1
j_gene: TRBJ2-1
d_gene: -
CDR3aa: CSGEGANEQFF
CDR3nt: TGCAGCGGGGAAGGGGCTAATGAGCAGTTCTTC

abundance: -
v_gene: TRBV5-1
j_gene: TRBJ2-3
d_gene: TRBD2
CDR3aa: CASSLASGDTDTQYF
CDR3nt: TGCGCCAGCAGCTTGGCTAGCGGGGACACAGATACGCAGTATTTT

abundance: -
v_gene: TRBV10-3
j_gene: TRBJ2-1
d_gene: -
CDR3aa: CAISFSPPGSSVEVEQFF
CDR3nt: TGTGCCATCAGTTTCTCCCCCCCGGGCAGTTCCGTGGAAGTTGAGCAGTTCTTC

abundance: -
v_gene: TRBV28
j_gene: TRBJ1-1
d_gene: TRBD1
CDR3aa: CASSYDRGQLNTEAFF
CDR3nt: TGTGCCAGCAGTTACGACAGGGGGCAATTGAACACTGAAGCTTTCTTT

abundance: -
v_gene: TRBV7-9
j_gene: TRBJ1-2
d_gene: -
CDR3aa: CASSPGGGTDYGYTF
CDR3nt: TGTGCCAGCAGCCCTGGGGGAGGGACCGACTATGGCTACACCTTC

abundance: few
v_gene: TRBV10-3
j_gene: TRBJ1-2
d_gene: -
CDR3aa: CAISDPRGGGGYTF
CDR3nt: TGTGCCATCAGTGACCCCCGTGGGGGAGGTGGCTACACCTTC

abundance: -
v_gene: TRBV4-1
j_gene: TRBJ2-3
d_gene: -
CDR3aa: CASTIRVLGADTQYF
CDR3nt: TGCGCCAGCACCATCCGAGTTCTAGGGGCAGATACGCAGTATTTT

abundance: once
v_gene: TRBV2
j_gene: TRBJ2-1
d_gene: TRBD2
CDR3aa: CASSEGSGGREQFF
CDR3nt: TGTGCCAGCAGTGAAGGTAGCGGGGGCAGAGAGCAGTTCTTC

abundance: few
v_gene: TRBV27
j_gene: TRBJ2-1
d_gene: -
CDR3aa: CASSISGGAGLLSDEQFF
CDR3nt: TGTGCCAGCAGTATATCTGGGGGAGCGGGCCTATTGAGCGATGAGCAGTTCTTC

abundance: -
v_gene: TRBV10-3
j_gene: TRBJ1-2
d_gene: -
CDR3aa: CAISAERGSGGYTF
CDR3nt: TGTGCCATCAGTGCCGAGAGAGGGTCGGGTGGCTACACCTTC

abundance: -
v_gene: TRBV28
j_gene: TRBJ2-1
d_gene: TRBD1
CDR3aa: CASSLAGGGIQFF
CDR3nt: TGTGCCAGCAGTTTAGCAGGGGGCGGGATACAGTTCTTC

abundance: -
v_gene: TRBV28
j_gene: TRBJ2-7
d_gene: -
CDR3aa: CASNPPGGGYEQYF
CDR3nt: TGTGCCAGCAATCCTCCAGGGGGAGGTTACGAGCAGTACTTC

abundance: -
v_gene: TRBV9
j_gene: TRBJ2-2
d_gene: -
CDR3aa: CASSVPLQAGGELFF
CDR3nt: TGTGCCAGCAGCGTCCCTTTGCAGGCGGGAGGGGAGCTGTTTTTT

abundance: few
v_gene: TRBV11-3
j_gene: TRBJ2-2
d_gene: -
CDR3aa: CASSLGDNANTGELFF
CDR3nt: TGTGCCAGCAGCCTAGGCGACAACGCGAACACCGGGGAGCTGTTTTTT

abundance: few
v_gene: TRBV7-9
j_gene: TRBJ2-1
d_gene: TRBD2
CDR3aa: CASSGGGQFF
CDR3nt: TGTGCCAGCAGCGGCGGGGGGCAGTTCTTC

abundance: -
v_gene: TRBV5-6
j_gene: TRBJ2-3
d_gene: -
CDR3aa: CASSLGPGGTDTQYF
CDR3nt: TGTGCCAGCAGCTTGGGGCCAGGGGGCACAGATACGCAGTATTTT

abundance: -
v_gene: TRBV6-1
j_gene: TRBJ1-2
d_gene: -
CDR3aa: CASSEGSAARGYTF
CDR3nt: TGTGCCAGCAGTGAAGGATCGGCCGCCCGAGGCTACACCTTC

abundance: -
v_gene: TRBV10-1
j_gene: TRBJ1-3
d_gene: TRBD1
CDR3aa: CASSEPQVRGRGGTIYF
CDR3nt: TGCGCCAGCAGTGAGCCCCAGGTCAGGGGGAGAGGGGGCACCATATATTTT

abundance: -
v_gene: TRBV6-5
j_gene: TRBJ2-7
d_gene: TRBD1
CDR3aa: CASSPRTGKDEQYF
CDR3nt: TGTGCCAGCAGTCCCCGGACAGGGAAGGACGAGCAGTACTTC

abundance: -
v_gene: TRBV2
j_gene: TRBJ1-3
d_gene: -
CDR3aa: CASAGWGNTIYF
CDR3nt: TGTGCATCGGCAGGCTGGGGAAACACCATATATTTT

abundance: -
v_gene: TRBV5-4
j_gene: TRBJ2-7
d_gene: TRBD1
CDR3aa: CASSLGVGGQGSYEQYF
CDR3nt: TGTGCCAGCAGCTTGGGGGTCGGGGGACAGGGGTCCTACGAGCAGTACTTC

abundance: -
v_gene: TRBV19
j_gene: TRBJ1-2
d_gene: TRBD1
CDR3aa: CASSRPGTVYGYTF
CDR3nt: TGTGCCAGTAGTAGACCCGGGACAGTCTATGGCTACACCTTC

abundance: -
v_gene: TRBV5-6
j_gene: TRBJ1-4
d_gene: TRBD1
CDR3aa: CASSLPGQGNEKLFF
CDR3nt: TGTGCCAGCAGTCTACCGGGACAGGGAAATGAAAAACTGTTTTTT

abundance: few
v_gene: TRBV7-3
j_gene: TRBJ1-2
d_gene: TRBD1
CDR3aa: CASSLTHTGGKGYGYTF
CDR3nt: TGTGCCAGCAGCTTAACCCATACAGGGGGCAAAGGCTATGGCTACACCTTC

abundance: -
v_gene: TRBV5-4
j_gene: TRBJ2-1
d_gene: TRBD2
CDR3aa: CASGGGGALSYNEQFF
CDR3nt: TGTGCCAGCGGGGGCGGGGGGGCCCTATCCTACAATGAGCAGTTCTTC

abundance: -
v_gene: TRBV7-3
j_gene: TRBJ1-6
d_gene: -
CDR3aa: CASSLSRESPLHF
CDR3nt: TGTGCCAGCAGCTTAAGCCGAGAGTCACCCCTCCACTTT

abundance: -
v_gene: TRBV9
j_gene: TRBJ1-1
d_gene: -
CDR3aa: CASSVLDSNTEAFF
CDR3nt: TGTGCCAGCAGCGTACTAGACTCGAACACTGAAGCTTTCTTT

abundance: -
v_gene: TRBV10-2
j_gene: TRBJ2-7
d_gene: TRBD1
CDR3aa: CASSVGQGYLYEQYF
CDR3nt: TGCGCCAGCAGTGTAGGACAGGGTTATCTCTACGAGCAGTACTTC

abundance: -
v_gene: TRBV5-1
j_gene: TRBJ1-3
d_gene: -
CDR3aa: CASSLEGPGEGNTIYF
CDR3nt: TGCGCCAGCAGCTTGGAGGGACCCGGTGAAGGAAACACCATATATTTT

abundance: -
v_gene: TRBV5-1
j_gene: TRBJ1-1
d_gene: -
CDR3aa: CASSLSGTNTEAFF
CDR3nt: TGCGCCAGCAGCTTGTCCGGGACAAACACTGAAGCTTTCTTT

abundance: -
v_gene: TRBV25-1
j_gene: TRBJ2-1
d_gene: -
CDR3aa: CASSDSTGMGYNEQFF
CDR3nt: TGTGCCAGCAGTGACTCGACAGGAATGGGGTACAATGAGCAGTTCTTC

abundance: few
v_gene: TRBV5-1
j_gene: TRBJ2-1
d_gene: -
CDR3aa: CASSVAGAGAGNEQFF
CDR3nt: TGCGCCAGCAGCGTCGCCGGAGCAGGGGCGGGCAATGAGCAGTTCTTC

abundance: -
v_gene: TRBV6-5
j_gene: TRBJ1-3
d_gene: TRBD1
CDR3aa: CASSVQGAVGNTIYF
CDR3nt: TGTGCCAGCAGTGTTCAGGGGGCTGTTGGAAACACCATATATTTT